This T cell receptor (beta chain) was identified in a study of T cells in Graves' hyperthyroidism and ophthalmopathy. This clonotype was found many times. There were TCR beta CDR3 regions amplified from RNA transcripts. The study used the HTBI primer set for a first-round RT-PCR of the TCR CDR3. TCRdb independently ran MiXCR on the multiplex PCR reads; one entry per CDR3 protein. The sample lists around 250,000 distinct CDR3 sequences; less than 15% were seen once. The blood sample was taken at first hyperthyroidism diagnosis, before any ophthalmopathy symptoms. Input material: blood. The receptor's source is a woman in her 40s with Graves' hyperthyroidism that later progressed to Graves' ophthalmopathy.

The CDR3 DNA is TGTGCCAGCAGCCCGGGACAGGGGTACACAGATACGCAGTATTTT. Residues: CASSPGQGYTDTQYF. The chain carries TRBV28 and TRBJ2-3; the match to TRBD1 covers 10 bases. J was trimmed by 2 bases and V by 6 bases; bases with no gene match: 5. Germline loops: CDR1 MDHEN, CDR2 SYDVKM. This CDR3 is 15 amino acids long.